These 3 T cell receptor beta chains were sequenced from one sample in a study of CD8 T cells in ankylosing spondylitis. Each CDR3 protein is one row after TCRdb ran MiXCR on the 5' RACE reads. Here the sample spans more than 150,000 distinct CDR3 sequences, around a sixth being singletons. The material sequenced was blood, either unsorted or a sorted T cell fraction (not recorded which). These receptors were collected from a male donor under 30 with ankylosing spondylitis or in good health (not recorded which).

Of note for this clonotype: A much larger clone lies one base from this, so it may be a read error. This chain joins TRBV6-5 and TRBJ2-5; D possibly corresponds to TRBD1 (5 bases). The CDR3 totals 13 residues. The V gene's germline CDR1 is MNHEY and CDR2 SVGAGI. V was pared by 6 bases and J by 1 base, with 9 bases between. In DNA, the CDR3 is TGTGCCAGCAGCGCGACAGTCCAAGAGACCCAGTACTTC. Its translation: CASSATVQETQYF.

This clonotype was recorded many times. J is TRBJ2-5 and V is TRBV6-2 or TRBV6-3; no firm D call. In germline, CDR1 is MNHEY, CDR2 SVGEGT. V was clipped by 0 bases and J by 3 bases, with 11 bases between them. CDR3 length equals 15 residues. The CDR3 DNA reads TGTGCCAGCAGTTACTCCACCTTACGGAAAGAGACCCAGTACTTC. It translates to CASSYSTLRKETQYF.

This clonotype was detected ten times or more. The rearrangement joins TRBV5-6 to TRBJ1-4; tentatively, D is TRBD1 (6 bases). V gave up 5 bases and J gave up 8 bases, with 16 bases separating them. The germline V gene encodes CDR1 SGHDT and CDR2 YYEEEE. CDR3 length equals 14 residues. The CDR3 sequence: CASRGAGTAEKLFF. The CDR3 DNA is TGTGCCAGCAGGGGGGCAGGGACCGCGGAAAAACTGTTTTTT.